The sequence of this T cell receptor beta chain was determined in a study of T-cell reconstitution after alpha-beta-depleted transplantation in children. Concerning this clonotype: Antigen specificity is unknown.

Study-wide points: T-cell numbers and diversity, one year after transplant, stemmed largely from T cells that were newly produced. Several hundred graft clones that had expanded were reportedly the source of alpha-beta T cells about two months after transplant. Surviving recipient T cells and thymic progenitors underlay high day-60 TCRbeta diversity in some patients.

For TCRbeta, the library was prepared with unique molecular identifiers. MiXCR, run by TCRdb on the PCR reads, gives a single entry per CDR3 protein. The sample holds around 25,000 distinct CDR3 sequences, roughly 19% seen once. The CDR3 spans 14 residues. V was pared by 2 bases and J by 5 bases, with 10 bases between. Germline CDR1 is SGHRS and CDR2 is YFSETQ. The specimen was PBMCs, mostly from graft donor cells, collected 60 days after TCRalphabeta/CD19-depleted stem cell transplant. This receptor was taken from a male patient between 2 and 10 years old who had a stem cell transplant for acute lymphoblastic leukemia, so the T cells may come from the graft donor. The gene calls are TRBV5-1 and TRBJ2-2; D tentatively reads TRBD1 or TRBD2 (5 bases each). Here the CDR3 DNA reads TGCGCCAGCAGCTTTATCGAGGGGACCGGGGAGCTGTTTTTT. It translates to CASSFIEGTGELFF. The full variable domain, its missing parts supplied by reference TRBV5-1 and TRBJ2-2, is KAGVTQTPRYLIKTRGQQVTLSCSPISGHRSVSWYQQTPGQGLQFLFEYFSETQRNKGNFPGRFSGRQFSNSRSEMNVSTLELGDSALYLCASSFIEGTGELFFGEGSRLTVL.